Listed below are T cell receptor beta chains from one sample, sequenced in a study of T-cell memory formation after mild COVID-19. TCRdb ran MiXCR on the 5' RACE reads and lists one entry per CDR3 protein. The sample has roughly 340,000 distinct CDR3 sequences; approximately 16% are singletons. Material: PBMCs or a T cell subset sorted from them (not recorded which). Every receptor here comes from a man between 18 and 35 years old who had mild COVID-19 (a few samples of this study predate the infection). Cell type and time point are not known. CDR3s include the opening cysteine and the closing phenylalanine or tryptophan. Each record gives: J gene, clone size, D gene, V gene, CDR3 protein, CDR3 DNA. The D gene is left open where the match is weak. Clone size is stated in some rows and not others, as once, few, many or a class when expanded.

j_call: TRBJ1-2; clone_size: -; d_call: -; v_call: TRBV6-6; cdr3_aa: CASSYPGDYGYTF; cdr3_nt: TGTGCCAGCAGTTATCCAGGGGACTATGGCTACACCTTC
j_call: TRBJ1-5; clone_size: -; d_call: TRBD1; v_call: TRBV4-3; cdr3_aa: CASSHLYRGGQPQHF; cdr3_nt: TGCGCCAGCAGCCACCTTTACAGGGGGGGTCAGCCCCAGCATTTT
j_call: TRBJ2-3; clone_size: -; d_call: -; v_call: TRBV12-3/TRBV12-4; cdr3_aa: CASRSIVGLTDTQYF; cdr3_nt: TGTGCCAGCAGGTCTATAGTAGGTCTCACAGATACGCAGTATTTT
j_call: TRBJ2-5; clone_size: few; d_call: TRBD1; v_call: TRBV4-2; cdr3_aa: CASSQDTGTGESPYF; cdr3_nt: TGTGCCAGCAGCCAAGATACCGGGACAGGGGAAAGTCCCTACTTC
j_call: TRBJ1-6; clone_size: few; d_call: -; v_call: TRBV6-5; cdr3_aa: CASGVSPLHF; cdr3_nt: TGTGCCAGCGGGGTTTCACCCCTCCACTTT
j_call: TRBJ2-3; clone_size: -; d_call: -; v_call: TRBV6-2/TRBV6-3; cdr3_aa: CASSYLSSSTDTQYF; cdr3_nt: TGTGCCAGCAGTTACCTATCTTCTAGCACAGATACGCAGTATTTT
j_call: TRBJ1-2; clone_size: -; d_call: -; v_call: TRBV28; cdr3_aa: CASSSPTRDYGYTF; cdr3_nt: TGTGCCAGCAGTTCCCCCACTCGGGACTATGGCTACACCTTC
j_call: TRBJ1-1; clone_size: -; d_call: -; v_call: TRBV20-1; cdr3_aa: CSATDSPLITEAFF; cdr3_nt: TGCAGTGCAACGGACAGTCCACTTATCACTGAAGCTTTCTTT
j_call: TRBJ1-5; clone_size: few; d_call: -; v_call: TRBV2; cdr3_aa: CASGRGGSNQPQHF; cdr3_nt: TGTGCCAGCGGGCGGGGAGGTAGCAATCAGCCCCAGCATTTT
j_call: TRBJ2-3; clone_size: few; d_call: TRBD2; v_call: TRBV20-1; cdr3_aa: CSARETSGVVDTQYF; cdr3_nt: TGCAGTGCTAGAGAAACTAGCGGGGTCGTAGATACGCAGTATTTT
j_call: TRBJ2-3; clone_size: many; d_call: -; v_call: TRBV29-1; cdr3_aa: CGGRRGVGTDTQYF; cdr3_nt: TGCGGCGGCCGCAGGGGCGTTGGAACAGATACGCAGTATTTT
j_call: TRBJ2-2; clone_size: few; d_call: TRBD2; v_call: TRBV6-2/TRBV6-3; cdr3_aa: CASSLAGENTGELFF; cdr3_nt: TGTGCCAGCAGTCTAGCGGGGGAGAACACCGGGGAGCTGTTTTTT
j_call: TRBJ2-1; clone_size: few; d_call: TRBD2; v_call: TRBV4-2; cdr3_aa: CASSPPFGGAVNEQFF; cdr3_nt: TGTGCCAGCAGCCCACCCTTCGGGGGGGCGGTCAATGAGCAGTTCTTC
j_call: TRBJ2-4; clone_size: many; d_call: -; v_call: TRBV18; cdr3_aa: CASSPPEAKNIQYF; cdr3_nt: TGTGCCAGCTCACCGCCAGAAGCCAAAAACATTCAGTACTTC
j_call: TRBJ2-6; clone_size: -; d_call: -; v_call: TRBV2; cdr3_aa: CASMGAAGANVLTF; cdr3_nt: TGTGCCAGCATGGGCGCTGCTGGGGCCAACGTCCTGACTTTC
j_call: TRBJ2-7; clone_size: -; d_call: TRBD1; v_call: TRBV6-6; cdr3_aa: CASSSPGQGLNEQYF; cdr3_nt: TGTGCCAGCAGTAGCCCGGGACAGGGTCTCAACGAGCAGTACTTC
j_call: TRBJ2-3; clone_size: few; d_call: -; v_call: TRBV3-1; cdr3_aa: CASSQEGRPDTQYF; cdr3_nt: TGTGCCAGCAGCCAAGAGGGGCGCCCAGATACGCAGTATTTT
j_call: TRBJ1-2; clone_size: -; d_call: -; v_call: TRBV5-1; cdr3_aa: CASSYRQTTNYGYTF; cdr3_nt: TGCGCCAGCAGCTACAGACAGACTACTAACTATGGCTACACCTTC
j_call: TRBJ1-1; clone_size: -; d_call: -; v_call: TRBV2; cdr3_aa: CASRQDRNTEAFF; cdr3_nt: TGTGCCAGCAGGCAGGACAGGAACACTGAAGCTTTCTTT
j_call: TRBJ2-3; clone_size: few; d_call: TRBD1; v_call: TRBV7-9; cdr3_aa: CASSGWDRGTDTQYF; cdr3_nt: TGTGCCAGCAGCGGTTGGGACAGGGGCACAGATACGCAGTATTTT
j_call: TRBJ2-3; clone_size: many; d_call: TRBD2; v_call: TRBV2; cdr3_aa: CASSPIAGTASTDTQYF; cdr3_nt: TGTGCCAGCAGTCCGATAGCGGGGACGGCTAGCACAGATACGCAGTATTTT
j_call: TRBJ2-1; clone_size: -; d_call: TRBD2; v_call: TRBV5-6; cdr3_aa: CASSSGVSFPTYNEQFF; cdr3_nt: TGTGCCAGCAGCAGCGGGGTCTCCTTTCCCACCTACAATGAGCAGTTCTTC
j_call: TRBJ2-3; clone_size: -; d_call: TRBD2; v_call: TRBV6-1; cdr3_aa: CASSVLAGANTDTQYF; cdr3_nt: TGTGCCAGCAGTGTTCTAGCGGGGGCGAACACAGATACGCAGTATTTT
j_call: TRBJ2-2; clone_size: -; d_call: -; v_call: TRBV20-1; cdr3_aa: CSASSGVTGELFF; cdr3_nt: TGCAGTGCCTCCAGCGGAGTCACCGGTGAGCTGTTTTTT
j_call: TRBJ2-7; clone_size: -; d_call: TRBD2; v_call: TRBV27; cdr3_aa: CASSLDSGGSYEQYF; cdr3_nt: TGTGCCAGCAGTTTAGATAGCGGGGGCTCCTACGAGCAGTACTTC
j_call: TRBJ1-4; clone_size: -; d_call: -; v_call: TRBV21-1; cdr3_aa: CASSSPLPSEKLFF; cdr3_nt: TGTGCCAGCAGCTCGCCACTACCGAGCGAAAAACTGTTTTTT
j_call: TRBJ2-5; clone_size: many; d_call: TRBD1; v_call: TRBV12-3/TRBV12-4; cdr3_aa: CASSNRGGETQYF; cdr3_nt: TGTGCCAGCAGCAACAGGGGTGGGGAGACCCAGTACTTC
j_call: TRBJ2-3; clone_size: -; d_call: TRBD1; v_call: TRBV10-3; cdr3_aa: CAIKKPGGGNTDTQYF; cdr3_nt: TGTGCCATCAAGAAACCAGGGGGCGGTAACACAGATACGCAGTATTTT
j_call: TRBJ2-2; clone_size: -; d_call: TRBD1; v_call: TRBV7-7; cdr3_aa: CASSKGQAISPNTGELFF; cdr3_nt: TGTGCTAGCAGCAAGGGACAGGCCATTTCCCCGAACACCGGGGAGCTGTTTTTT
j_call: TRBJ2-4; clone_size: -; d_call: TRBD1; v_call: TRBV29-1; cdr3_aa: CSVGQGGNIQYF; cdr3_nt: TGCAGCGTTGGACAGGGTGGTAACATTCAGTACTTC
j_call: TRBJ1-5; clone_size: -; d_call: -; v_call: TRBV28; cdr3_aa: CASSLRAQPQHF; cdr3_nt: TGTGCCAGCAGTTTAAGGGCCCAGCCCCAGCATTTT
j_call: TRBJ1-1; clone_size: -; d_call: TRBD1; v_call: TRBV18; cdr3_aa: CASSTGGTNTEAFF; cdr3_nt: TGTGCCAGCTCTACAGGGGGTACAAACACTGAAGCTTTCTTT
j_call: TRBJ2-2; clone_size: -; d_call: -; v_call: TRBV29-1; cdr3_aa: CSVDGPMNTGELFF; cdr3_nt: TGCAGCGTTGATGGTCCGATGAACACCGGGGAGCTGTTTTTT
j_call: TRBJ2-5; clone_size: few; d_call: TRBD2; v_call: TRBV27; cdr3_aa: CASSPWTRQETQYF; cdr3_nt: TGTGCCAGCAGTCCCTGGACTAGACAAGAGACCCAGTACTTC
j_call: TRBJ1-1; clone_size: -; d_call: TRBD1; v_call: TRBV12-3/TRBV12-4; cdr3_aa: CASRSDRGRTEAFF; cdr3_nt: TGTGCCAGCAGGTCGGACAGGGGGCGAACTGAAGCTTTCTTT
j_call: TRBJ1-4; clone_size: few; d_call: -; v_call: TRBV21-1; cdr3_aa: CASWGPRRREKLFF; cdr3_nt: TGTGCCAGCTGGGGGCCTCGACGACGGGAAAAACTGTTTTTT
j_call: TRBJ1-2; clone_size: few; d_call: -; v_call: TRBV6-5; cdr3_aa: CASSYTGTGKNGYTF; cdr3_nt: TGTGCCAGCAGTTACACGGGGACGGGGAAGAATGGCTACACCTTC
j_call: TRBJ2-1; clone_size: few; d_call: TRBD2; v_call: TRBV7-3; cdr3_aa: CASSSATSGGSYNEQFF; cdr3_nt: TGTGCCAGCAGCTCAGCGACTAGCGGGGGATCCTACAATGAGCAGTTCTTC
j_call: TRBJ2-3; clone_size: -; d_call: TRBD1; v_call: TRBV7-7; cdr3_aa: CASSLDPPGQGRTDTQYF; cdr3_nt: TGTGCTAGCAGCTTAGATCCTCCGGGACAGGGGCGCACAGATACGCAGTATTTT
j_call: TRBJ2-1; clone_size: few; d_call: TRBD2; v_call: TRBV6-2/TRBV6-3; cdr3_aa: CASSYSGAYNEQFF; cdr3_nt: TGTGCCAGCAGTTACAGCGGGGCCTACAATGAGCAGTTCTTC
j_call: TRBJ2-3; clone_size: -; d_call: TRBD2; v_call: TRBV7-3; cdr3_aa: CASSSGLADGTDTQYF; cdr3_nt: TGTGCCAGCAGCTCTGGACTAGCCGATGGCACAGATACGCAGTATTTT
j_call: TRBJ1-1; clone_size: few; d_call: TRBD1; v_call: TRBV7-2; cdr3_aa: CASSLAGTGATFF; cdr3_nt: TGTGCCAGCAGCTTAGCCGGGACAGGGGCTACTTTCTTT
j_call: TRBJ2-7; clone_size: many; d_call: -; v_call: TRBV7-2; cdr3_aa: CASVFSPISYEQYF; cdr3_nt: TGTGCCAGCGTATTTTCCCCTATCTCCTACGAGCAGTACTTC